The 24 T cell receptor beta chains listed next were all sequenced from one sample in a study of blood T cell repertoires in COVID-19 (TCRdb year 2020). Receptors were amplified or captured by the immunoSEQ multiplex PCR assay. Imported from immuneACCESS, the table was reduced by TCRdb to in-frame sequences with V and J called. These copies leave out some clones; in studies compared against another copy, an unresolved V gene accounts for under half, and the cause of the remainder is not known. The sample table records roughly 200,000 clones; approximately 90% of these occur just once. Around 25% of the sample lies in the top ten. The sample taken for sequencing was PBMCs or T cells enriched from blood (not recorded which). Source of these receptors: a woman aged 40-49 years in a cohort exposed to, infected with or recovered from COVID-19 (not recorded which).

Written as DNA, the CDR3 is TGTGCCAGCAGCTTACCGGTGAAGAGGGTCCCTGAAGCTTTCTTT. Encoded protein: CASSLPVKRVPEAFF. The chain uses TRBV13 and TRBJ1-1; no clear D gene. This CDR3 contains 15 residues. Deletions cut 2 bases from V and 6 bases from J, with 16 bases between. Looked up from germline, CDR1 is PRHDT and CDR2 is FYEKMQ (reference sequence).

In this sample, this clone turned up a few times. V is TRBV11-1 and J is TRBJ2-7; D unclear. Germline CDR1 reads SGHAT; CDR2 reads FQDESV (reference sequence). The CDR3 covers 14 residues. Trimming left V 2 bases short and J 2 bases short, with 10 bases between. CDR3 nucleotides: TGTGCCAGCAGCTTAAATCCTCGTGCCTACGAGCAGTACTTC. It codes for CASSLNPRAYEQYF.

In this sample, this clone turned up once. V and J are TRBV9 and TRBJ2-2; no reliable D call. The CDR3 has 13 residues. CDR1 and CDR2 (germline): SGDLS, YYNGEE. Between the trimmed V and J ends, which lost 3 bases and 6 bases, there was a span of 9 bases. The CDR3 reads CASSASRAGELFF. DNA for the CDR3: TGTGCCAGCAGCGCCTCTCGGGCCGGGGAGCTGTTTTTT. Full variable domain (remainder filled in from reference TRBV9 and TRBJ2-2): DSGVTQTPKHLITATGQRVTLRCSPRSGDLSVYWYQQSLDQGLQFLIQYYNGEERAKGNILERFSAQQFPDLHSELNLSSLELGDSALYFCASSASRAGELFFGEGSRLTVL.

For the CDR3, the DNA is TGTGCCAGCAGTTCCTCCACGATTATCGCTACCTACGAGCAGTACTTC. Encoded protein: CASSSSTIIATYEQYF. J is TRBJ2-7 and V is TRBV6-5; the D is unclear. CDR1 MNHEY and CDR2 SVGAGI come from the germline V gene. This CDR3 has 16 residues. V shed 4 bases and J shed 2 bases, with 18 bases lying between them.

The chain recombines TRBV28 with TRBJ2-5; D gene unclear. The CDR3 is 14 amino acids. V lost 5 bases and J 0 bases, leaving 10 bases between the germline ends. Germline V gene lookup returns CDR1 MDHEN and CDR2 SYDVKM. CDR3 DNA sequence: TGTGCCAGCAGTAGACTGAAGTACCAAGAGACCCAGTACTTC. Translated, it gives CASSRLKYQETQYF.

The J gene is TRBJ2-1, the V gene TRBV4-3; TRBD2 aligns across 7 bases. There are 15 residues in the CDR3. Trimming at V came to 0 bases and at J to 7 bases, leaving 6 bases not matched to a gene. Germline V lookup: CDR1 LGHNA, CDR2 YSLEER. The CDR3 loop reads CASSQDGGSRNEQFF. In DNA form, the CDR3 reads TGCGCCAGCAGCCAAGATGGCGGGAGTAGGAATGAGCAGTTCTTC.

The V and J genes are TRBV5-6 and TRBJ2-5, with 10 bases aligning to TRBD2. V was pared by 2 bases and J by 5 bases, with 15 bases of the junction left unmatched. The length of the CDR3 is 18 residues. The germline V gene has CDR1 SGHDT and CDR2 YYEEEE. The CDR3 bases are TGTGCCAGCAGCTTCGGGGCTAGCGGGGGCCCTACCCGGGAGACCCAGTACTTC. Translation: CASSFGASGGPTRETQYF.

This chain joins TRBV3-1 (or the pseudogene TRBV3-2) and TRBJ1-1, with 7 bases that match TRBD1. Germline CDR1 LGHDT, CDR2 YNNKEL (reference sequence). V trimming: 3 bases; J trimming: 6 bases; junction bases outside the gene matches: 10. The CDR3 has 15 amino acids. CDR3 DNA sequence: TGTGCCAGCAGCCAGGCCCCAGCCCAGGGGGCTGAAGCTTTCTTT. Protein sequence: CASSQAPAQGAEAFF.

The chain employs TRBV7-9 and TRBJ1-1; no reliable D call. This CDR3 has 14 amino acids. Trimming cost V 2 bases and J 4 bases, with 11 bases left between them. Germline V CDR1 and CDR2: SEHNR, FQNEAQ (reference sequence). The CDR3 sequence: CASSLSTSPTEAFF. For the CDR3, the DNA is TGTGCCAGCAGCTTATCGACATCGCCCACTGAAGCTTTCTTT.

The rearrangement links TRBV30 to TRBJ1-2, with TRBD1 as a possible D gene (6 bases). The CDR3 sequence is 12 residues long. V lost 2 bases and J lost 5, with 9 bases in between. CDR1 is GTSNPN and CDR2 is SVGIG in the germline V gene (reference sequence). The chain's CDR3 is CAWSIGQYGYTF. DNA of the CDR3: TGTGCCTGGAGTATAGGACAGTATGGCTACACCTTC. Based on the CDR3 plus reference TRBV30 and TRBJ1-2, the full variable domain is SQTIHQWPATLVQPVGSPLSLECTVEGTSNPNLYWYRQAAGRGLQLLFYSVGIGQISSEVPQNLSASRPQDRQFILSSKKLLLSDSGFYLCAWSIGQYGYTFGSGTRLTVV.

The chain combines TRBV28 with TRBJ2-2; 8 bases agree with TRBD2. The ends lost 6 bases at V and 7 bases at J; junction bases unmatched: 7. The CDR3 is 14 amino acids. CDR1 and CDR2 from the germline V gene are MDHEN and SYDVKM. This CDR3 reads CASSRTSSSGELFF. The CDR3 nucleotides are TGTGCCAGCAGCCGGACTAGCTCCAGCGGGGAGCTGTTTTTT.

The chain recombines TRBV27 with TRBJ2-7; 11 bases line up with TRBD1. Trimming cost V 5 bases and J 3 bases; bases outside gene matches: 3. The CDR3 extends over 14 amino acids. Germline lookup yields CDR1 MNHEY and CDR2 SMNVEV (reference sequence). CDR3 loop: CASSRTGGNYEQYF. CDR3 nucleotide sequence: TGTGCCAGCAGTCGGACAGGGGGCAACTACGAGCAGTACTTC.

The chain is built from TRBV7-2 and TRBJ1-1, with a tentative D call TRBD1 (6 bases). This CDR3 is built from 12 residues. Germline CDR1 reads SGHTA; CDR2 reads FQGNSA. Trimming pared 5 bases from V and 9 bases from J, leaving 13 bases between. CDR3 in amino acids: CASSATGIQAFF. The CDR3 nucleotides read TGTGCCAGCAGCGCCACAGGGATTCAAGCTTTCTTT.

This chain uses TRBV6-5 with TRBJ2-7, with D perhaps TRBD2 (7 bases). Trimming took off 7 bases at V and 2 bases at J, with 18 bases between the two ends. The CDR3 contains 15 residues. Germline V gene lookup returns CDR1 MNHEY and CDR2 SVGAGI. CDR3 amino acids: CASTQGNRGAYEQYF. Here the CDR3 DNA reads TGTGCCAGCACCCAGGGGAACCGGGGGGCCTACGAGCAGTACTTC.

The gene calls are TRBV13 and TRBJ1-1, with D possibly being TRBD1 (5 bases). CDR3 length: 14 amino acids. Trimming shortened V by 2 bases and J by 5 bases, and 12 bases separated the two germline ends. Germline values: CDR1 PRHDT, CDR2 FYEKMQ (reference sequence). Here the CDR3 DNA reads TGTGCCAGCAGCTTACGCGGGGCTGGGACTGAAGCTTTCTTT. Protein product: CASSLRGAGTEAFF.

The rearrangement uses TRBV27 and TRBJ2-5; D is unclear. This CDR3 region has 14 residues. Germline CDR1 reads MNHEY; CDR2 reads SMNVEV (reference sequence). V shed 0 bases and J shed 6 bases, with 11 bases lying between them. The chain's CDR3 is CASSLSPGMKTQYF. CDR3 bases: TGTGCCAGCAGTTTATCTCCAGGTATGAAGACCCAGTACTTC.

This clone was detected once. V and J are TRBV5-1 and TRBJ2-7, with D uncertain. Germline V CDR1 and CDR2: SGHRS, YFSETQ. The CDR3 is 12 amino acids. V lost 4 bases to trimming and J lost 0 bases, with 5 bases between them. The CDR3 DNA follows: TGCGCCAGCAGCGGCAGCTCCTACGAGCAGTACTTC. Translated, it gives CASSGSSYEQYF.

This clone has just one count. The chain joins TRBV13 to TRBJ1-1; perhaps TRBD1 as D (6 bases). CDR3 length equals 12 residues. CDR1 PRHDT and CDR2 FYEKMQ come from the germline V gene (reference sequence). V lost 5 bases, J lost 7 bases, and 11 bases lay in between. CDR3 residues: CASSKQGGEAFF. Here the CDR3 DNA reads TGTGCCAGCAGCAAACAAGGGGGTGAAGCTTTCTTT.

The genes are TRBV25-1 and TRBJ1-6; 7 nucleotides agree with TRBD1. The CDR3 totals 16 residues. Germline CDR1 MGHDK, CDR2 SYGVNS. Unmatched junction bases numbered 5, after V lost 3 bases and J lost 3 bases. The CDR3 region is CASSESRDSYNSPLHF. CDR3 sequence (DNA): TGTGCCAGCAGTGAGAGCCGGGACAGCTATAATTCACCCCTCCACTTT.

The chain carries TRBV4-1 and TRBJ1-2; the D is unclear. V was trimmed by 1 base and J by 4 bases, leaving 19 bases between them. The CDR3 is made up of 17 amino acids. Germline V CDR1 and CDR2: MGHRA, YSYEKL. In DNA, the CDR3 is TGCGCCAGCAGCCAAGGAATTTTGGAGGGATCGTCCTATGGCTACACCTTC. Translated: CASSQGILEGSSYGYTF.

V is TRBV12-3 or TRBV12-4 and J is TRBJ1-5; 8 bases map to TRBD1. The CDR3 is 13 amino acids. V gave up 8 bases and J gave up 4 bases; unmatched junction bases: 4. DNA of the CDR3: TGTGCCAGCGGAGACAGGGGAAATCAGCCCCAGCATTTT. Translating it yields CASGDRGNQPQHF.

The chain joins TRBV5-6 to TRBJ1-6, with D perhaps matching TRBD1 (5 bases). The germline CDR1 and CDR2 sequences are SGHDT and YYEEEE. V was shortened by 0 bases and J by 7 bases, with 11 bases between the two germline ends. The CDR3 runs 15 residues. Here the CDR3 DNA reads TGTGCCAGCAGCTTGGTGGGGGGGTGGAATTCACCCCTCCACTTT. Translated, it gives CASSLVGGWNSPLHF.

The genes are TRBV14 and TRBJ2-7; 13 bases map to TRBD2. The CDR3 loop spans 17 amino acids. V shed 4 bases and J 2 bases; nucleotides not matched to a gene: 8. The V gene's germline CDR1 is SGHDN and CDR2 FVKESK. The chain's CDR3 is CASSRRRTSGGAYEQYF. The CDR3 DNA sequence: TGTGCCAGCAGCCGCCGGAGGACTAGCGGGGGAGCCTACGAGCAGTACTTC.

The V call is TRBV6-1, the J call TRBJ1-2, with TRBD1 as a possible D gene (5 bases). Between the trimmed V and J ends, which lost 3 bases and 2 bases, there was a span of 7 bases. The V gene's germline CDR1 is MNHNS and CDR2 SASEGT. The length of the CDR3 is 13 residues. The CDR3 DNA sequence: TGTGCCAGCAGTGAGGGACTGAACTATGGCTACACCTTC. Translating it yields CASSEGLNYGYTF.